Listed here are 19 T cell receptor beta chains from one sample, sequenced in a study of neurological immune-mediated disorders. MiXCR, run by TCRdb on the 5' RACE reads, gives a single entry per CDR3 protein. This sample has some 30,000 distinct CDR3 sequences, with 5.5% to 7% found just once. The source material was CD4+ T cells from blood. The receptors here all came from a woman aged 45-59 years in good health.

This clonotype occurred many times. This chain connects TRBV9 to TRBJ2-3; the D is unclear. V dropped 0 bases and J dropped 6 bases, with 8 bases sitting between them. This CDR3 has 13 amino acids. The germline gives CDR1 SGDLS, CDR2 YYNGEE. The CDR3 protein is CASSVVARDTQYF. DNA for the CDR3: TGTGCCAGCAGCGTAGTTGCTCGGGATACGCAGTATTTT.

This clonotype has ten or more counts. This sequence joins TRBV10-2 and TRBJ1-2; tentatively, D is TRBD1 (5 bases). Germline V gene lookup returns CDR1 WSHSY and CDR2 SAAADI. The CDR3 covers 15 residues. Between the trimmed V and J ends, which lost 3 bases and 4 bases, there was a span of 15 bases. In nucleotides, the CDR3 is TGCGCCAGCAGTGATCCGGGACGGTACTCCTATGGCTACACCTTC. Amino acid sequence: CASSDPGRYSYGYTF.

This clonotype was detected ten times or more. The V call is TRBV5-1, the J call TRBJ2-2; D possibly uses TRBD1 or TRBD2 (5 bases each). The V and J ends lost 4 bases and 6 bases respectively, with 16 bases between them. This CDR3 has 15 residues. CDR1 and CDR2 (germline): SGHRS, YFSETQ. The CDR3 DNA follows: TGCGCCAGCAGCAGTCCGGGACGCTCCTCCGGGGAGCTGTTTTTT. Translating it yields CASSSPGRSSGELFF.

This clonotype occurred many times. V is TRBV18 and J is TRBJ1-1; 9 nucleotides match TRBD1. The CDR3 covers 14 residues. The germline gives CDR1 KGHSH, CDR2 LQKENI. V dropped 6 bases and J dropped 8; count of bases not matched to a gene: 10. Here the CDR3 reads CASSPRDRGSEAFF. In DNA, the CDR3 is TGTGCCAGCTCTCCCCGCGACAGGGGGTCCGAAGCTTTCTTT.

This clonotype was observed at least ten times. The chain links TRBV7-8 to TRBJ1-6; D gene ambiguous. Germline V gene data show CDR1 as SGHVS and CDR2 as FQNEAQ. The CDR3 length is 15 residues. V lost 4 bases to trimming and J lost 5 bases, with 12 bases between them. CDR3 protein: CASSSTGSNNSPLHF. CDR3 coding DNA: TGTGCCAGCAGCTCCACCGGGTCTAATAATTCACCCCTCCACTTT. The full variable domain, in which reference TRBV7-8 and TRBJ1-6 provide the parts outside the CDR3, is GAGVSQSPRYKVAKRGQDVALRCDPISGHVSLFWYQQALGQGPEFLTYFQNEAQLDKSGLPSDRFFAERPEGSVSTLKIQRTQQEDSAVYLCASSSTGSNNSPLHFGNGTRLTVT.

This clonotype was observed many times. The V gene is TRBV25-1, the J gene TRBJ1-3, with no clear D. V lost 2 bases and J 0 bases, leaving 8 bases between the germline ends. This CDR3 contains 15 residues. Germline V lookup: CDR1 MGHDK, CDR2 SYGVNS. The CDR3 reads CASSEPQHSGNTIYF. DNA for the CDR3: TGTGCCAGCAGTGAACCCCAGCACTCTGGAAACACCATATATTTT.

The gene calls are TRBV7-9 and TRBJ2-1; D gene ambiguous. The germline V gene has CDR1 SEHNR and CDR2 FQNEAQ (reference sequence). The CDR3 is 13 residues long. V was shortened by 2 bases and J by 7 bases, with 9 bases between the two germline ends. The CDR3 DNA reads TGTGCCAGCAGCTTATCCGCCGAAAATGAGCAGTTCTTC. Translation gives CASSLSAENEQFF.

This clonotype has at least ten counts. CDR3 region: CASSHSGANVLTF. CDR3 coding DNA: TGTGCCAGCAGCCACTCTGGGGCCAACGTCCTGACTTTC. The chain recombines TRBV9 with TRBJ2-6; the D is unclear. The CDR3 totals 13 residues. The germline V gene has CDR1 SGDLS and CDR2 YYNGEE. Trimming stripped 4 bases from V and 0 bases from J, with 2 bases between.

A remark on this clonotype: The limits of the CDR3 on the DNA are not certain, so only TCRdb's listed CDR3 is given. CDR3 in amino acids: CASSLRTGNEQFFGDTQYF. The chain employs TRBV7-8 and TRBJ2-3; TRBD1, the table's D call, lacks a check against the DNA. The V gene's germline CDR1 is SGHVS and CDR2 FQNEAQ. The CDR3 length equals 19 residues, ends included.

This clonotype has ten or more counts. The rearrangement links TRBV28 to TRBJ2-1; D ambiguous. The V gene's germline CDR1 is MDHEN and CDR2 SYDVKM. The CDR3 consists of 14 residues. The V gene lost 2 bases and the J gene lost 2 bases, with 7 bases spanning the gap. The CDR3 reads CASSLLPAYNEQFF. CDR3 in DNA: TGTGCCAGCAGTTTACTACCCGCCTACAATGAGCAGTTCTTC. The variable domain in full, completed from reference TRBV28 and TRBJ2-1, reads DVKVTQSSRYLVKRTGEKVFLECVQDMDHENMFWYRQDPGLGLRLIYFSYDVKMKEKGDIPEGYSVSREKKERFSLILESASTNQTSMYLCASSLLPAYNEQFFGPGTRLTVL.

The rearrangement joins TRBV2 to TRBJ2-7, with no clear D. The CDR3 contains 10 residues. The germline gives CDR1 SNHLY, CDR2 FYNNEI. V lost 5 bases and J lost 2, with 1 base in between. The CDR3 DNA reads TGTGCCAGCAGTACCTACGAGCAGTACTTC. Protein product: CASSTYEQYF.

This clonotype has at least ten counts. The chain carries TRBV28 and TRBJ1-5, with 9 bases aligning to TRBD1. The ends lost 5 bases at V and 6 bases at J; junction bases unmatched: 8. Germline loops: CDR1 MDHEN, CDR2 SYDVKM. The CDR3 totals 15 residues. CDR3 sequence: CASSRPGQGAQPQHF. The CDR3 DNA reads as TGTGCCAGCAGTCGGCCGGGACAGGGAGCTCAGCCCCAGCATTTT.

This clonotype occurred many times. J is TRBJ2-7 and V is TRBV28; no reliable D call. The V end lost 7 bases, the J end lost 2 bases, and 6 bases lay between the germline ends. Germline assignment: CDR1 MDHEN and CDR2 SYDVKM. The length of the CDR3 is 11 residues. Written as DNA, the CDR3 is TGTGCCAGCACCACCCCCTACGAGCAGTACTTC. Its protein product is CASTTPYEQYF.

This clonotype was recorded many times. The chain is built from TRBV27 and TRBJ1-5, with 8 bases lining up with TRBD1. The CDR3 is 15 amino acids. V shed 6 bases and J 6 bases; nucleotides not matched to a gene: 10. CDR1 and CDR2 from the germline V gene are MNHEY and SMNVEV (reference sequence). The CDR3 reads CASSKTGGFGQPQHF. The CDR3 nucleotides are TGTGCCAGCAGCAAAACAGGGGGTTTCGGTCAGCCCCAGCATTTT.

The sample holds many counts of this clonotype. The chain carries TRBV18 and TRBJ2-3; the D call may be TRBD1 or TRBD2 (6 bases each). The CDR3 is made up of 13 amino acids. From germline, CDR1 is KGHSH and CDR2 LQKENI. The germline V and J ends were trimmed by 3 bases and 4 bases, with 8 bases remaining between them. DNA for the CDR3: TGTGCCAGCTCACCCGGGGGCGCAGATACGCAGTATTTT. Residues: CASSPGGADTQYF.

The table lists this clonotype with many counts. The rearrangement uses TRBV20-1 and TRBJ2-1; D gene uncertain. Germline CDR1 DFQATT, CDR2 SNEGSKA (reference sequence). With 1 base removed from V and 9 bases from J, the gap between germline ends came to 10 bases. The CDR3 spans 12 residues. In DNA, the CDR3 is TGCAGTGCTAGAGTGTCGAATACTGAGCAGTTCTTC. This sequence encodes CSARVSNTEQFF.

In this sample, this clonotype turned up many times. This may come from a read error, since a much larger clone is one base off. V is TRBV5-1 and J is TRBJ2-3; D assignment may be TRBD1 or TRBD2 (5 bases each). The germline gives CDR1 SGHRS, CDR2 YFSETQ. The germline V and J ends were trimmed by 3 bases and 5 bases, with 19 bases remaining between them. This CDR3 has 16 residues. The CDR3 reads CASSSDAGLSGDTQYF. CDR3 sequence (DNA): TGCGCCAGCAGCTCGGACGCAGGGCTAAGCGGAGATACGCAGTATTTT.

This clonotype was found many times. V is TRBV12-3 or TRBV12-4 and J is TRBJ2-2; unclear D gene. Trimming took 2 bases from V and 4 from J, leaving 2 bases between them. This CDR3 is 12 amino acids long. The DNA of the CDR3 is TGTGCCAGCAGTTTAACCACCGGGGAGCTGTTTTTT. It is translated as CASSLTTGELFF.

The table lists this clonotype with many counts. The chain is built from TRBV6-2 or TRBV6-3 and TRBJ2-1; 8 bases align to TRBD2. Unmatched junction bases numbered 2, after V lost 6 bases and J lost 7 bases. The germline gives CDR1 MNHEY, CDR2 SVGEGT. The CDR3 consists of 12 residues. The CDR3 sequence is CASSGRGNEQFF. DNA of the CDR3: TGTGCCAGCAGCGGGAGGGGAAATGAGCAGTTCTTC.